This T cell receptor beta chain was sequenced during a study of blood T cell repertoires in COVID-19. This CDR3 contains 13 residues. The V gene lost 2 bases and the J gene lost 10 bases, with 13 bases spanning the gap. Germline V CDR1 and CDR2: KGHDR, SFDVKD. The repertoire was sequenced with immunoSEQ multiplex PCR; TCRdb's copy has only in-frame clones and lacks some. The profile covers around 430,000 clones, with more than 70% appearing a single time and roughly 13% taken by the ten largest. The sample consisted of peripheral blood. V and J are TRBV24-1 and TRBJ1-1, with TRBD1 as a possible D gene (6 bases). The source is a woman aged 45-60 years with COVID-19, enrolled during active disease. CDR3 amino acids: CATSDSHRARAFF. CDR3 coding DNA: TGTGCCACCAGTGATTCCCACAGGGCTCGAGCTTTCTTT.